What follows are 5 T cell receptor beta chains derived from one specimen sequenced in a study of regulatory T cells in long-lasting Graves disease. The authors built TCR beta libraries using iRepertoire HTBI primers and Arm-PCR of CDR3 regions. TCRdb called the multiplex PCR reads again in MiXCR, with one record for every CDR3 protein. Among about 470,000 distinct CDR3 sequences listed, 20% to 25% were seen once. Time point in this sample: persistent/refractory GD, antithyroid drugs over 5 years with positive TRAb. The TCR library was made from RNA extracted from PBMCs. Sequencing used peripheral blood mononuclear cells (PBMCs), obtained when the disease was refractory, from a patient treated with antithyroid drugs. The receptors come from a female donor with Graves disease.

At least ten counts were recorded for this clonotype. The rearrangement uses TRBV2 and TRBJ1-2; no clear D gene. Germline V lookup: CDR1 SNHLY, CDR2 FYNNEI. V dropped 1 base and J dropped 2 bases, with 5 bases sitting between them. CDR3 length: 13 residues. CDR3: CASSEEGNYGYTF. The DNA for the CDR3 is TGTGCCAGCAGTGAAGAAGGAAACTATGGCTACACCTTC.

The V gene is TRBV9, the J gene TRBJ1-6; D uncertain. CDR1 SGDLS and CDR2 YYNGEE come from the germline V gene. CDR3 length: 14 residues. Between the trimmed V and J ends, which lost 3 bases and 9 bases, there was a span of 13 bases. CDR3 sequence (DNA): TGTGCCAGCAGCGGAACCATGATGGGTTCACCCCTCCACTTT. Protein sequence: CASSGTMMGSPLHF.

This clonotype was picked up a small number of times. The chain has TRBV19 and TRBJ1-1, with unresolved D. The CDR3 extends over 13 amino acids. The germline gives CDR1 LNHDA, CDR2 SQIVND (reference sequence). Trimming stripped 7 bases from V and 4 bases from J, with 13 bases between. CDR3 DNA: TGTGCCAGTACCCCAAGTCGGGGCACTGAAGCTTTCTTT. Its protein product is CASTPSRGTEAFF.

The chain combines TRBV19 with TRBJ1-1; D is unclear. The CDR3 covers 12 residues. V was clipped by 6 bases and J by 8 bases, with 13 bases between them. The germline V gene has CDR1 LNHDA and CDR2 SQIVND (reference sequence). This CDR3 reads CASSLGFLEAFF. DNA for the CDR3: TGTGCCAGTAGCCTGGGGTTTTTAGAAGCTTTCTTT.

There are many counts of this clonotype. The rearrangement links TRBV2 to TRBJ1-5; D gene unclear. With 8 bases removed from V and 1 base from J, the gap between germline ends came to 18 bases. Germline-derived CDR1 and CDR2 are SNHLY and FYNNEI. This CDR3 is 16 amino acids long. CDR3 in amino acids: CASQPPEGRSNQPQHF. The CDR3, as DNA: TGTGCCAGCCAACCCCCGGAGGGCAGAAGCAATCAGCCCCAGCATTTT.